This T cell receptor (beta chain) originates from a study of T cell responses to AZD1222 COVID-19 vaccine. Background on the study: The analysis combined second doses at about 4 or about 12 weeks. Study results and limitations: Repertoire sampling occurred only after the peak T cell response. Spike-specific TCRs gained breadth and depth after people received two AZD1222 doses.

From germline, CDR1 is SEHNR and CDR2 FQNEAQ (reference sequence). V was pared by 3 bases and J by 3 bases, with 7 bases of the junction left unmatched. The CDR3 totals 15 residues. Of note for this clone: Antigen unknown.

Sequencing used immunoSEQ multiplex PCR; TCRdb keeps in-frame clones, though not all of them. The sample shows 120,000 to 150,000 clones, more than 85% of them seen only once. The sample was peripheral blood, taken on day 0 of AZD1222 vaccination. This sequence joins TRBV7-9 and TRBJ2-7; 8 bases align to TRBD2. This sequence originates from an adult in good health. CDR3 in DNA: TGTGCCAGCAGCTTCGGGGGGGCCAACAGCTACGAGCAGTACTTC. This translates into CASSFGGANSYEQYF.